The 2 T cell receptor beta chains given below trace back to one sample, sequenced in a study of blood T cell repertoires in COVID-19 (dated by TCRdb to the early 2020s). Library preparation employed the immunoSEQ multiplex PCR assay. In TCRdb, the immuneACCESS table is reduced to in-frame sequences with V and J assigned. These tables do not hold every clone; where another copy was compared, an unresolved V gene accounts for under half, and the others remain unexplained. For this sample the table gives approximately 210,000 clones, of which around 81% were detected only once. Approximately 9% of the sample is in the top ten clones. Material for sequencing was PBMCs or T cells enriched from blood (not recorded which). The source is a woman between 50 and 59 years old with acute COVID-19.

For this clone: A much more abundant neighbour one base away suggests this may be a read error. Other DNA sequences of this sample code for an identical CDR3. V and J are TRBV14 and TRBJ2-7, with a weak D call TRBD1 (6 bases). CDR1 is SGHDN and CDR2 is FVKESK in the germline V gene. V was clipped by 2 bases and J by 1 base, with 12 bases between them. CDR3 size: 15 residues. The CDR3 loop is CASSQMTGGSYEQYF. The CDR3 DNA reads as TGTGCCAGCAGCCAAATGACAGGAGGTTCCTACGAGCAGTACTTC. Variable domain in full (rest from reference TRBV14 and TRBJ2-7): EAGVTQFPSHSVIEKGQTVTLRCDPISGHDNLYWYRRVMGKEIKFLLHFVKESKQDESGMPNNRFLAERTGGTYSTLKVQPAELEDSGVYFCASSQMTGGSYEQYFGPGTRLTVT.

The count of this clone is one. This chain joins TRBV7-9 and TRBJ1-5, with 8 bases aligning to TRBD1. The germline CDR1 and CDR2 sequences are SEHNR and FQNEAQ (reference sequence). J gave up 5 bases and V 5 bases, and 8 bases lay outside the gene matches. The CDR3 has 15 residues. This chain's CDR3 is CASSRLGQGHQPQHF. CDR3 in DNA: TGTGCCAGCAGCCGACTCGGACAGGGACATCAGCCCCAGCATTTT. Drawing the rest from reference TRBV7-9 and TRBJ1-5, the complete variable domain is DTGVSQNPRHKITKRGQNVTFRCDPISEHNRLYWYRQTLGQGPEFLTYFQNEAQLEKSRLLSDRFSAERPKGSFSTLEIQRTEQGDSAMYLCASSRLGQGHQPQHFGDGTRLSIL.